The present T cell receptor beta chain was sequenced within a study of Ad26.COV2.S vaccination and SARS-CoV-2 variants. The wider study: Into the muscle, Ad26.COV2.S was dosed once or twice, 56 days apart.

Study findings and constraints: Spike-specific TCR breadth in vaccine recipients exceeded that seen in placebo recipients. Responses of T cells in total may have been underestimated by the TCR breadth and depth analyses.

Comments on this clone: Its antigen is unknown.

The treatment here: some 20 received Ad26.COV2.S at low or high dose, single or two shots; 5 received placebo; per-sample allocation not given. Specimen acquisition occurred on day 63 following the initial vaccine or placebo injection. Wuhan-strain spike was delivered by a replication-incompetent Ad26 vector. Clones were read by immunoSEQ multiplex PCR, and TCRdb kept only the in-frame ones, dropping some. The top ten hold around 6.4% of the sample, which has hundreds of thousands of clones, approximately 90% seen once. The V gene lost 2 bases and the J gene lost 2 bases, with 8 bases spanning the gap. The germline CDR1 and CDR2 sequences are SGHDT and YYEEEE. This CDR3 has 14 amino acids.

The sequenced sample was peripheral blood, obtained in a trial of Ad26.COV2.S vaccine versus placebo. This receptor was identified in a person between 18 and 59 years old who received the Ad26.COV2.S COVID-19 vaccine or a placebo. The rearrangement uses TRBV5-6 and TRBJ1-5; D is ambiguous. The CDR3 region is CASSLGFGNQPQHF. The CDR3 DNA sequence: TGTGCCAGCAGCTTAGGATTCGGCAATCAGCCCCAGCATTTT.